The clone carrying this TCR beta chain occurred once. The source of the sample is a study of blood T cell repertoires in COVID-19. At the level of the study: The United States, Italy and Spain provided the acute and convalescent COVID-19 samples. PBMCs, B-cell-depleted T cells, or T cells provided the cDNA or gDNA that made up the material.

In the original workflow: How many nucleated cells were present was estimated from reference gene primer amplification. Clones were read by immunoSEQ multiplex PCR, and TCRdb kept only the in-frame ones, dropping some. That table supplies the V and J calls and clone size; D and trimming were determined from the DNA. There are about 150,000 clones in the sample; roughly 82% occur only once, and less than 2.5% lies in the top ten. Trimming removed 11 bases from V and 6 bases from J; junction bases left unmatched: 12. Germline values: CDR1 WNHNN, CDR2 SYGVQD (reference sequence). The CDR3 consists of 16 residues.

This clonotype was obtained from a man in his 70s with acute or convalescent COVID-19. The chain uses TRBV10-1 and TRBJ2-5, with 16 nucleotides matching TRBD2. The sequencing input was peripheral blood. CDR3 nucleotide sequence: TGCGCCCCCTTTGGGACTAGCGGGGGGGCCTCCAAGACCCAGTACTTC. Residues: CAPFGTSGGASKTQYF.